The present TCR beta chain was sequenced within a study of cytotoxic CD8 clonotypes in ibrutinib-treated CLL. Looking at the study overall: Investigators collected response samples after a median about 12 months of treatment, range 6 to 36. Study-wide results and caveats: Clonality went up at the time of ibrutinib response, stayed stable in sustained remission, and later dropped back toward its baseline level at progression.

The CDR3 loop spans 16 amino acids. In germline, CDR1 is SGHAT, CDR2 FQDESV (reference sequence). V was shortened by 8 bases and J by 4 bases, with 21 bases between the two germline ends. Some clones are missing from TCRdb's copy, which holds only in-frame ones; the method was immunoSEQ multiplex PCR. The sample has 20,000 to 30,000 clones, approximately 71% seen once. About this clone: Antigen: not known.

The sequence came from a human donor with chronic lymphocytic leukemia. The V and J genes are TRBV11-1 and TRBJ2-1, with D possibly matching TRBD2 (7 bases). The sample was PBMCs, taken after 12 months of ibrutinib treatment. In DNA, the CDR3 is TGTGCCAGCTCAAGAATAGGGGCGGGGGCTTACAATGAGCAGTTCTTC. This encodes CASSRIGAGAYNEQFF.